This entry describes one TCR beta chain. These data are taken from a study of blood T cell repertoires in COVID-19. For the study at large: The United States, Italy and Spain supplied acute and convalescent COVID-19 samples. T cells, B-cell-depleted T cells, or PBMCs supplied cDNA or gDNA.

The CDR3 totals 15 residues. Germline values: CDR1 SGHDT, CDR2 YYEEEE. Between the trimmed V and J ends, which lost 2 bases and 2 bases, there was a span of 13 bases. Original methodology: Reference gene primer amplification yielded estimated nucleated cell counts. Libraries were prepared by immunoSEQ multiplex PCR; TCRdb keeps only in-frame clonotypes and omits some of them. D and trimming come from the DNA, and the V and J calls and clone size come from that table. The sample consists of roughly 250,000 clones, about 80% of them appearing once. This TCR derives from a woman in her forties or fifties with acute or convalescent COVID-19. The J gene is TRBJ1-1, the V gene TRBV5-6; TRBD1 is a possible D gene (5 bases). Sequenced: peripheral blood. The CDR3 is CASSFDLDSNTEAFF. The CDR3 nucleotides are TGTGCCAGCAGCTTTGACCTTGACAGTAACACTGAAGCTTTCTTT.